Following are 27 T cell receptor beta chains from one sample sequenced in a study of T cell responses to AZD1222 COVID-19 vaccine. Measured with immunoSEQ multiplex PCR; TCRdb has only the in-frame clones, and not every one. The table records some 81,000 clones, around 85% of them present only once. Sequenced here: peripheral blood, sampled 28 days after the second AZD1222 dose. The receptors here all came from an adult who received the AZD1222 COVID-19 vaccine.

The chain is built from TRBV3-1 (or the pseudogene TRBV3-2) and TRBJ1-1; D gene ambiguous. Germline V gene sequence: CDR1 LGHDT, CDR2 YNNKEL (reference sequence). The CDR3 is 13 amino acids. V was shortened by 0 bases and J by 8 bases, with 10 bases between the two germline ends. Here the CDR3 DNA reads TGTGCCAGCAGCCAAGATAAAAGGACCGAAGCTTTCTTT. Translated, it gives CASSQDKRTEAFF.

The V and J genes are TRBV27 and TRBJ2-1; tentatively, D is TRBD2 (6 bases). The CDR3 is 15 residues long. Germline loops: CDR1 MNHEY, CDR2 SMNVEV (reference sequence). V was shortened by 6 bases and J by 8 bases, with 20 bases between the two germline ends. The CDR3 reads CASRSYSGGGDEQFF. The CDR3 DNA reads as TGTGCCAGCAGATCCTACAGCGGCGGAGGGGATGAGCAGTTCTTC.

The chain joins TRBV6-6 to TRBJ2-2; TRBD1 is a possible D gene (6 bases). V was clipped by 0 bases and J by 7 bases, with 12 bases between them. The CDR3 extends over 15 amino acids. Germline loops: CDR1 MNHNY, CDR2 SVGAGI (reference sequence). The CDR3 region has the DNA TGTGCCAGCAGTTACTCCCTGACAGGCCTCGGGGAGCTGTTTTTT. Its protein is CASSYSLTGLGELFF.

This chain joins TRBV19 and TRBJ2-7; D gene uncertain. With 3 bases removed from V and 5 bases from J, the gap between germline ends came to 5 bases. Germline loops: CDR1 LNHDA, CDR2 SQIVND (reference sequence). The length of the CDR3 is 11 residues. This CDR3 is CASSIRHEQYF. CDR3 bases: TGTGCCAGTAGTATTAGACACGAGCAGTACTTC. Drawing the rest from reference TRBV19 and TRBJ2-7, the complete variable domain is DGGITQSPKYLFRKEGQNVTLSCEQNLNHDAMYWYRQDPGQGLRLIYYSQIVNDFQKGDIAEGYSVSREKKESFPLTVTSAQKNPTAFYLCASSIRHEQYFGPGTRLTVT.

V is TRBV15 and J is TRBJ1-1, with unresolved D. Trimming shortened V by 1 base and J by 1 base, and 7 bases separated the two germline ends. Germline V gene data show CDR1 as LNHNV and CDR2 as YYDKDF (reference sequence). The CDR3 is made up of 14 amino acids. CDR3 bases: TGTGCCACCAGCAGAGTCCGAAAGAACACTGAAGCTTTCTTT. This translates into CATSRVRKNTEAFF.

The V and J genes are TRBV6-4 and TRBJ1-6, with 9 bases fitting TRBD1. This CDR3 has 15 residues. J lost 9 bases, V lost 2 bases, and 5 bases had no gene match. The germline V gene has CDR1 MRHNA and CDR2 SNTAGT. The CDR3 reads CASSDGTGSGSPLHF. DNA of the CDR3: TGTGCCAGCAGTGACGGGACAGGGTCAGGTTCACCCCTCCACTTT.

CDR3 DNA: TGTGCCAGTTCGGGGGTCTTCAAAGAGACCCAGTACTTC. Its protein is CASSGVFKETQYF. This chain joins TRBV19 and TRBJ2-5; D perhaps matches TRBD2 (6 bases). The CDR3 has 13 residues. Per germline, CDR1 LNHDA and CDR2 SQIVND (reference sequence). Trimming pared 8 bases from V and 3 bases from J, leaving 13 bases between.

This sequence joins TRBV20-1 and TRBJ1-1; D gene unclear. CDR3 length: 9 residues. With 6 bases removed from V and 4 bases from J, the gap between germline ends came to 3 bases. CDR1 and CDR2 from the germline V gene are DFQATT and SNEGSKA (reference sequence). CDR3 protein: CSASTEAFF. The CDR3 DNA follows: TGCAGTGCGTCCACTGAAGCTTTCTTT.

The chain has TRBV7-8 and TRBJ1-4, with 9 nucleotides matching TRBD1. Trimming removed 2 bases from V and 7 bases from J; junction bases left unmatched: 5. The V gene's germline CDR1 is SGHVS and CDR2 FQNEAQ. The CDR3 totals 15 residues. The CDR3 spells CASSLQTGGIEKLFF. CDR3 sequence (DNA): TGTGCCAGCAGCTTACAAACAGGGGGCATTGAAAAACTGTTTTTT.

Comments on this clone: Other nucleotide sequences in the sample specify the same CDR3. The chain is built from TRBV5-1 and TRBJ2-3; D is possibly TRBD2 (6 bases). From germline, CDR1 is SGHRS and CDR2 YFSETQ. The CDR3 has 14 residues. The germline V and J ends were trimmed by 0 bases and 1 base, with 6 bases remaining between them. CDR3 loop: CASSLGGGTDTQYF. The CDR3 DNA reads TGCGCCAGCAGCTTGGGCGGGGGCACAGATACGCAGTATTTT.

V gene TRBV7-8 combines with J gene TRBJ1-5; D unclear. V lost 2 bases and J lost 1, with 9 bases in between. This CDR3 is 15 amino acids long. Germline V gene lookup returns CDR1 SGHVS and CDR2 FQNEAQ. This CDR3 reads CASSLTQGSNQPQHF. CDR3 nucleotide sequence: TGTGCCAGCAGCTTAACACAAGGCAGCAATCAGCCCCAGCATTTT.

This clone showed up just a few times. This chain links TRBV20-1 with TRBJ1-6; D unresolved. Trimming shortened V by 3 bases and J by 8 bases, and 8 bases separated the two germline ends. Germline V gene sequence: CDR1 DFQATT, CDR2 SNEGSKA (reference sequence). The CDR3 consists of 12 residues. CDR3 sequence: CSASLLDSPLHF. DNA of the CDR3: TGCAGTGCTAGTCTACTTGATTCACCCCTCCACTTT.

The chain combines TRBV18 with TRBJ1-6, with TRBD1 as a possible D gene (5 bases). This CDR3 contains 16 residues. CDR1 is KGHSH and CDR2 is LQKENI in the germline V gene. V shed 8 bases and J shed 5 bases, with 19 bases lying between them. CDR3 coding DNA: TGTGCCAGCGCGTTATCAGGGCTCAATAATAATTCACCCCTCCACTTT. Its translation is CASALSGLNNNSPLHF. Full variable domain (remainder filled in from reference TRBV18 and TRBJ1-6): NAGVMQNPRHLVRRRGQEARLRCSPMKGHSHVYWYRQLPEEGLKFMVYLQKENIIDESGMPKERFSAEFPKEGPSILRIQQVVRGDSAAYFCASALSGLNNNSPLHFGNGTRLTVT.

The chain has TRBV7-3 and TRBJ2-1; possibly TRBD1 or TRBD2 for D (5 bases each). CDR1 SGHTA and CDR2 FQGTGA come from the germline V gene. This CDR3 comprises 19 residues. V dropped 1 base and J dropped 0 bases, with 19 bases sitting between them. The DNA of the CDR3 is TGTGCCAGCAGCTTAAACCCTACAGAGGGGCGATACTCCTACAATGAGCAGTTCTTC. Amino acid sequence: CASSLNPTEGRYSYNEQFF.

This clone was observed a single time. V gene TRBV5-8 combines with J gene TRBJ2-7; tentatively, D is TRBD1 (8 bases). Deletions cut 3 bases from V and 4 bases from J, with 14 bases between. The CDR3 has 14 residues. CDR1 and CDR2 from the germline V gene are SGHTS and YDEGEE. The CDR3 loop is CASSYGQGGYEQYF. CDR3 bases: TGTGCCAGCAGCTATGGACAGGGAGGGTACGAGCAGTACTTC.

The V and J genes are TRBV18 and TRBJ1-2; no definite D call. CDR3 length: 14 residues. The V end lost 0 bases, the J end lost 7 bases, and 12 bases lay between the germline ends. Germline V gene data show CDR1 as KGHSH and CDR2 as LQKENI. The CDR3 nucleotides are TGTGCCAGCTCACCACCGAGAGAAGGGAGTGGCTACACCTTC. It codes for CASSPPREGSGYTF.

J is TRBJ2-7 and V is TRBV28; D unresolved. Germline V gene data show CDR1 as MDHEN and CDR2 as SYDVKM. This CDR3 is 13 amino acids long. Trimming cost V 6 bases and J 2 bases, with 11 bases left between them. CDR3 sequence: CASSPPHTYEQYF. The CDR3 region has the DNA TGTGCCAGCAGCCCCCCCCACACCTACGAGCAGTACTTC.

The chain couples TRBV19 to TRBJ2-2; tentative D call: TRBD2 (5 bases). Germline assignment: CDR1 LNHDA and CDR2 SQIVND (reference sequence). Trimming took off 4 bases at V and 0 bases at J, with 9 bases between the two ends. The CDR3 runs 15 residues. The CDR3 loop is CASSTRAANTGELFF. CDR3 coding DNA: TGTGCCAGTAGTACGAGGGCCGCGAACACCGGGGAGCTGTTTTTT.

The chain uses TRBV6-5 and TRBJ2-5; 7 bases are a match to TRBD1. The CDR3 contains 15 residues. V shed 1 base and J 1 base; nucleotides not matched to a gene: 3. CDR1 and CDR2 (germline): MNHEY, SVGAGI. CDR3 sequence: CASSYWDRLQETQYF. The CDR3 DNA reads as TGTGCCAGCAGTTACTGGGACAGACTCCAAGAGACCCAGTACTTC.

This clone occurred a few times. V gene TRBV5-4 combines with J gene TRBJ2-7, with D maybe TRBD1 (6 bases). The germline V gene has CDR1 SGHNT and CDR2 YYREEE (reference sequence). This CDR3 is built from 16 residues. The V and J ends lost 1 base and 5 bases respectively, with 19 bases between them. The CDR3 loop reads CASSLPGALARDEQYF. CDR3 bases: TGTGCCAGCAGCTTGCCAGGGGCCCTGGCGCGGGACGAGCAGTACTTC.

V gene TRBV27 combines with J gene TRBJ1-1; perhaps TRBD1 as D (5 bases). The V end lost 1 base, the J end lost 5 bases, and 14 bases lay between the germline ends. CDR3 length equals 15 residues. Germline assignment: CDR1 MNHEY and CDR2 SMNVEV (reference sequence). CDR3 nucleotides: TGTGCCAGCAGTTTATGGGGGGGAGAAAGGACTGAAGCTTTCTTT. Residues: CASSLWGGERTEAFF.

Points on this clone: A much bigger clone sits one base away, suggesting this may be a read error. Other DNA variants within this sample encode the same CDR3. The chain uses TRBV18 and TRBJ1-5, with 7 bases identical to TRBD1. This CDR3 is built from 15 residues. Trimming removed 3 bases from V and 0 bases from J; junction bases left unmatched: 2. Germline-derived CDR1 and CDR2 are KGHSH and LQKENI. CDR3 DNA: TGTGCCAGCTCACCGGGGACAGATAGCAATCAGCCCCAGCATTTT. It is translated as CASSPGTDSNQPQHF.

The rearrangement uses TRBV28 and TRBJ1-1; D is uncertain. V gave up 2 bases and J gave up 8 bases, with 15 bases separating them. CDR1 is MDHEN and CDR2 is SYDVKM in the germline V gene. This CDR3 is built from 14 residues. The CDR3 region has the DNA TGTGCCAGCAGTTTAGAGTTAATTAGGAGAGAAGCTTTCTTT. The encoded protein is CASSLELIRREAFF.

The chain has TRBV19 and TRBJ2-7; D is possibly TRBD2 (6 bases). Germline lookup yields CDR1 LNHDA and CDR2 SQIVND (reference sequence). V lost 7 bases to trimming and J lost 1 base, with 14 bases between them. This CDR3 is 14 amino acids long. In nucleotides, the CDR3 is TGTGCCAGTATCCCGAAGGAGGGGTCCTACGAGCAGTACTTC. This codes for CASIPKEGSYEQYF.

The chain joins TRBV5-3 to TRBJ1-2, with D perhaps TRBD1 (6 bases). TRBV5-3 is placed among ORFs of uncertain function. The CDR3 consists of 16 residues. The V end was cut by 0 bases, the J end by 8 bases, with 20 bases between. DNA of the CDR3: TGTGCCAGAAGCTTGGCTCTTCCGGGGGCGATTCGCGGCTACACCTTC. Encoded protein: CARSLALPGAIRGYTF.

The V and J genes are TRBV6-5 and TRBJ1-1, with TRBD1 as a possible D gene (5 bases). The CDR3 spans 16 residues. V lost 0 bases to trimming and J lost 1 base, with 12 bases between them. Per germline, CDR1 MNHEY and CDR2 SVGAGI. CDR3 DNA: TGTGCCAGCAGTTACTCGATGGGCCAGGGGAACACTGAAGCTTTCTTT. The encoded protein is CASSYSMGQGNTEAFF.

The rearrangement links TRBV27 to TRBJ2-7; possibly TRBD2 for D (7 bases). This CDR3 contains 14 residues. V was cut by 3 bases and J by 4 bases, with 13 bases left in between. Germline V CDR1 and CDR2: MNHEY, SMNVEV (reference sequence). CDR3 protein: CASSLRGGDYEQYF. Here the CDR3 DNA reads TGTGCCAGCAGTTTGAGGGGGGGGGATTACGAGCAGTACTTC.